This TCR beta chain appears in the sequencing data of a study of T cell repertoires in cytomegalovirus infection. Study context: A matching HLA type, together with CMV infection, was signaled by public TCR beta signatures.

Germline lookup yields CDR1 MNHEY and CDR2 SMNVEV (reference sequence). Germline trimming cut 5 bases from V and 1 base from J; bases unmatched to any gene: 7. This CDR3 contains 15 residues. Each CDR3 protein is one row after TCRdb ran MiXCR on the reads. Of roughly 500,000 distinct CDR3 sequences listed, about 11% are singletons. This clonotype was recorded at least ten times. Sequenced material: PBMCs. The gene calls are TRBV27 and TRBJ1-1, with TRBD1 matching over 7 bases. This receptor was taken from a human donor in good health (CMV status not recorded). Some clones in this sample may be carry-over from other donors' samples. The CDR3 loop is CASSGSTGTNTEAFF. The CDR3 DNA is TGTGCCAGCAGTGGGTCGACAGGGACGAACACTGAAGCTTTCTTT.